Given below is one T cell receptor beta chain in context. V lost 5 bases, J lost 4 bases, and 8 bases stayed unmatched. Per the germline V gene, CDR1 is SEHNR and CDR2 is FQNEAQ (reference sequence). The CDR3 contains 15 residues. The data were taken from a study of blood T cell repertoires in COVID-19. Study-level information: COVID-19 samples, acute and convalescent, were from the United States, Italy and Spain. T cells, B-cell-depleted T cells, or PBMCs provided the cDNA or gDNA that served as material.

Data came from immunoSEQ multiplex PCR; TCRdb stores just in-frame clones and leaves some out. The sample consists of around 500,000 clones, approximately 87% of them appearing once. Allocation to cohorts depended on clinical history reported by the participants. Recovery meant two consecutive negative NP/OP PCR tests, professional clearance, or resolved symptoms. Sequencing input: PBMCs or T cells enriched from blood (not recorded which). This receptor was obtained from a woman between 35 and 50 years old who had recovered from COVID-19. The chain uses TRBV7-9 and TRBJ1-2; 9 bases match TRBD1. CDR3 protein: CASSPSGTGTYGYTF. DNA for the CDR3: TGTGCCAGCAGCCCCTCCGGGACAGGGACCTATGGCTACACCTTC.